Listed below are T cell receptor beta chains from one sample, sequenced in a study of regulatory T cells in long-lasting Graves disease. TCRdb re-analysed the multiplex PCR reads in MiXCR, keeping a single row per CDR3 protein. The sample has 300,000 to 450,000 distinct CDR3 sequences, roughly a sixth seen once. The sequencing used peripheral blood mononuclear cells (PBMCs), collected at new diagnosis, from a patient treated with antithyroid drugs. The receptors shown here come from a female donor with Graves disease. The CDR3 runs from the conserved cysteine through the conserved F or W. A D gene is named only where the DNA matches it firmly. The size field is filled for only some rows; it gives once, few, many or a size class.

TRBV10-1	TRBD1	many	TRBJ1-2	TGCGCCAGCAGTCCCTCAGGGGGCTTCGGGTTCACCTTC	CASSPSGGFGFTF
TRBV7-3	.	few	TRBJ1-6	TGTGCCAGCAGCCCTGACGGGGCGGGGAATTCACCCCTCCACTTT	CASSPDGAGNSPLHF
TRBV5-4	.	.	TRBJ2-3	TGTGCCAGCAGCCCCCTGGGGGGTCCAGATACGCAGTATTTT	CASSPLGGPDTQYF
TRBV27	.	.	TRBJ1-5	TGTGCCAGCAGTTTATCATCCGCTGGGCACCTTCGGCCCCAGCATTTT	CASSLSSAGHLRPQHF
TRBV19	TRBD1	few	TRBJ1-5	TGTGCCAGTAGTCCGGACCCGGACAGGGGTTATCAGCCCCAGCATTTT	CASSPDPDRGYQPQHF
TRBV12-3/TRBV12-4	.	many	TRBJ2-1	TGTGCCAGCAGTTTCAAACGGATGGACAATGAGCAGTTCTTC	CASSFKRMDNEQFF
TRBV20-1	.	many	TRBJ1-2	TGCAGTGCTAGAGAGGGCTACGGGGTGTGGAACTATGGCTACACCTTC	CSAREGYGVWNYGYTF
TRBV2	.	many	TRBJ2-2	TGTGCCGGACGAGGGAATAGGGACACCGGGGAGCTGTTTTTT	CAGRGNRDTGELFF
TRBV20-1	TRBD2	.	TRBJ2-1	TGCAGTGCTAGAGAAGGGACTAGCGGGAGGAATGAGCAGTTCTTC	CSAREGTSGRNEQFF
TRBV12-3/TRBV12-4	.	.	TRBJ2-3	TGTGCCAGCAGTTTCACAGGGCCCAGCACAGATACGCAGTATTTT	CASSFTGPSTDTQYF
TRBV3-1	.	many	TRBJ1-6	TGTGCCAGCAGCCAAGGTCCAGATAATTCACCCCTCCACTTT	CASSQGPDNSPLHF
TRBV5-1	TRBD2	.	TRBJ2-6	TGCGCCAGCAGACAAGCCGCCACTAGCGCTGGGGCCAACGTCCTGACTTTC	CASRQAATSAGANVLTF
TRBV30	.	many	TRBJ2-7	TGTGCCTGGGGGCGTACCTACGAGCAGTACTTC	CAWGRTYEQYF
TRBV20-1	.	many	TRBJ1-1	TGCAGTGCTAGAGGCGGGCAGAGTTACACTGAAGCTTTCTTT	CSARGGQSYTEAFF
TRBV7-9	TRBD2	.	TRBJ2-1	TGTGCCAGCAGCCAGACTAGCGGGGGGCACAATGAGCAGTTCTTC	CASSQTSGGHNEQFF
TRBV7-3	TRBD2	.	TRBJ2-1	TGTGCCAGCAGCTTAGGAGCGGGAGGGCAAAATGAGCAGTTCTTC	CASSLGAGGQNEQFF
TRBV4-3	.	many	TRBJ2-2	TGCGCCAGCAGCCAAGTTGGCGGTCCCGTGGGGGAGCTGTTTTTT	CASSQVGGPVGELFF